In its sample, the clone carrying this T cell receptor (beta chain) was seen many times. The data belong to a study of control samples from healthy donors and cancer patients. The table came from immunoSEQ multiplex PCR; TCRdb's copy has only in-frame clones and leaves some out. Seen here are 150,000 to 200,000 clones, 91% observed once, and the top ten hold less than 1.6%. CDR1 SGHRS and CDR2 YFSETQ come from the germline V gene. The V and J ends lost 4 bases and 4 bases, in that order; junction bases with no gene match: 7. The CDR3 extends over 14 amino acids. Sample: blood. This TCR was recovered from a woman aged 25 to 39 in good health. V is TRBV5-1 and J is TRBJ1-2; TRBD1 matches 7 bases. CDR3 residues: CASSPGTASYGYTF. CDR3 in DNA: TGCGCCAGCAGCCCCGGGACAGCTTCCTATGGCTACACCTTC.